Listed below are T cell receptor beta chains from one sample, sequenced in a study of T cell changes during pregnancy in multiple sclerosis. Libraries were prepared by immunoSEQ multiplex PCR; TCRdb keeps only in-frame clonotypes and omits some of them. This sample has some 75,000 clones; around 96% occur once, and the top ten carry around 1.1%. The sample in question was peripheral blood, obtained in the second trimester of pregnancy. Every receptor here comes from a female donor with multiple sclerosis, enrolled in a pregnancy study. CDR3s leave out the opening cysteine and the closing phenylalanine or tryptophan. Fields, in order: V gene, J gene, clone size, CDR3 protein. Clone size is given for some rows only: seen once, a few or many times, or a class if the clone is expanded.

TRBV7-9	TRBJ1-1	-	ASISSRTANTEAF
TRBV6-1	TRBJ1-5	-	ASSVGTGNQPQH
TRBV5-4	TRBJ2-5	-	ASSLTSRQETQY
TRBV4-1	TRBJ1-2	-	ASSPGQGANGYT
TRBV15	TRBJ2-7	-	ATSRSPGGEKQY
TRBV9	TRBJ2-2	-	ASSVEWTGGYTGELF
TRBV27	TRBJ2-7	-	ASSLLGQHEQY
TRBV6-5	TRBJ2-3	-	ASSPDRSTDTQY
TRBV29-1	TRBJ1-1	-	SVELTGNEAF
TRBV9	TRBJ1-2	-	ASSPSQASNYGYT
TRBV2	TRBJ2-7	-	ASGTGVREQY
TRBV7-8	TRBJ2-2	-	ASLGTPHVELF
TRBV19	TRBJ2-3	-	ASSTGTSRVKDTQY
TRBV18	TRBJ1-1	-	ASSPQGLDAF
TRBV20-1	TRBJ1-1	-	SARQGTEAF
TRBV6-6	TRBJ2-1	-	ASTGGNSYNEQF
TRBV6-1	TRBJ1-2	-	ASSGSHTEFYGYT
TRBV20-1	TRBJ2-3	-	TSSPTDTQY
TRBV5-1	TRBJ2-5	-	ASSPGTGRETQY
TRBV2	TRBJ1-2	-	ASSEAMTANYGYT
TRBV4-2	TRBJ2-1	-	ASSQLAGVPEQF
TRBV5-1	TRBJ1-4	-	ASSLGANEKLF
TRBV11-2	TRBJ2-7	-	ASSLERGVSYEQY
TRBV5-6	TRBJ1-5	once	ASSLRIQGPNQPQH
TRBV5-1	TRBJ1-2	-	ASSFGQPILHGYT
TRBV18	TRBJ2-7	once	ASSPPGRMGYEQY
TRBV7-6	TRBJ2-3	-	ASSLSNFPDTQY
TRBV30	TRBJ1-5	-	AWSVGRGNQPQH
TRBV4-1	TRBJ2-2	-	ASSHGETSAGELF
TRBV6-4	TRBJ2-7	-	ASKDNPNPLPEQY
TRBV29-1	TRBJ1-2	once	SVPDREEANYGYT
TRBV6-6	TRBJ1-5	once	ASKVAGGNNQPQH
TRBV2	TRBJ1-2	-	ASSEEAGTVNYGYT
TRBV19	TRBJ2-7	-	ASSFTSGNYEQY
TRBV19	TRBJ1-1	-	ASSMLMGQGTEAF
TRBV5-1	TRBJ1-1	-	ASSLEAGFTEAF
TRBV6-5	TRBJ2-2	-	ASSPGTTLTGELF
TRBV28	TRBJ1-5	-	ASLGGAVDQPQH
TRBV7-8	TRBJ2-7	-	ASSSRFTSGRTRLGASYEQY
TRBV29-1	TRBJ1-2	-	SVYQGAGYGYT
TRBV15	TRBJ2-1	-	ATSRGETGYNEQF
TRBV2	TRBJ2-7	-	ASSRRQGRLDEQY
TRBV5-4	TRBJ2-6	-	ASSLGITGANVLT
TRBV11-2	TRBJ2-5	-	ASSNRDRGTQETQY
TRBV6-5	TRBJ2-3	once	ASSWASTDTQY
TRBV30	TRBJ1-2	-	AWSRGQKDGYT
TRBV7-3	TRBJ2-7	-	ASSPGLGRYEQY
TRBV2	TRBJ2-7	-	ASTWTSGSYEQY
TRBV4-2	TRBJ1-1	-	ASSQERRQANTEAF